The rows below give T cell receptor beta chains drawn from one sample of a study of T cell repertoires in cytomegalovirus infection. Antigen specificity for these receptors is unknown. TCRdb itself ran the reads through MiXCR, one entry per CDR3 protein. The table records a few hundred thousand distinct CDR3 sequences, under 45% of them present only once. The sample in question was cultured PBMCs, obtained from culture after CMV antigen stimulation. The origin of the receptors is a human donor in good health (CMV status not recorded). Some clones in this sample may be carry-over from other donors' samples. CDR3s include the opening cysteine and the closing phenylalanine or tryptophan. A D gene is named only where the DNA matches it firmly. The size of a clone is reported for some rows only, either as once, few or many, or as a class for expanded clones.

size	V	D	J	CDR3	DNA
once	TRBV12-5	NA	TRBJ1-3	CASGLVVVKESGNTIYF	TGTGCTAGTGGTTTGGTGGTTGTGAAGGAGTCTGGAAACACCATATATTTT
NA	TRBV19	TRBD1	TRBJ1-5	CASSTGTGIQPQHF	TGTGCCAGTAGTACCGGGACAGGGATACAGCCCCAGCATTTT
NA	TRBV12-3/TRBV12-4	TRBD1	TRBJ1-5	CASRTGRVQPQHF	TGTGCCAGTCGGACAGGGAGGGTTCAGCCCCAGCATTTT
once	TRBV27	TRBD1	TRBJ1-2	CASSLYRGEDGYTF	TGTGCCAGCAGTTTATACAGGGGAGAGGATGGCTACACCTTC
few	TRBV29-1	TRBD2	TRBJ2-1	CSVRGSWTSGKNSYNEQFF	TGCAGCGTTCGCGGTTCTTGGACTAGCGGGAAGAACTCCTACAATGAGCAGTTCTTC
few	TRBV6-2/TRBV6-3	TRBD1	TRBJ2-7	CASSTQGETYEQYF	TGTGCCAGCTCTACACAGGGGGAGACCTACGAGCAGTACTTC
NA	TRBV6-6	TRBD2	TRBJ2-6	CASSTAGGANVLTF	TGTGCCAGCAGTACAGCGGGAGGGGCCAACGTCCTGACTTTC
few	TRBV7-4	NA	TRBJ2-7	CASSLPSSYEQYF	TGTGCCAGCAGCTTGCCTAGCTCCTACGAGCAGTACTTC
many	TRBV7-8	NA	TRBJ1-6	CASSLSSPTVLTRNSPLHF	TGTGCCAGCAGCTTATCCAGTCCAACAGTGCTCACGAGGAATTCACCCCTCCACTTT
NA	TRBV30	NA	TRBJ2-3	CAWGETRGNTDTQYF	TGTGCCTGGGGGGAGACTAGGGGCAACACAGATACGCAGTATTTT
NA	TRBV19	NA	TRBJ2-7	CASSIDGPEYAGGSYEQYF	TGTGCCAGTAGTATAGATGGGCCGGAATATGCTGGTGGCTCCTACGAGCAGTACTTC
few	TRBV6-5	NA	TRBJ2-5	CASSYGRLTETQYF	TGTGCCAGCAGTTACGGTCGGTTAACGGAGACCCAGTACTTC
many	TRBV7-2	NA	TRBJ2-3	CASSPDVATDTQYF	TGTGCCAGCAGCCCCGACGTAGCCACAGATACGCAGTATTTT
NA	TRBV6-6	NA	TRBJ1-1	CASQIGGVSNTEAFF	TGTGCCAGCCAGATAGGCGGGGTTTCGAACACTGAAGCTTTCTTT
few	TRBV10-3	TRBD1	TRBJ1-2	CAISESRDRGYYGYTF	TGTGCCATCAGTGAGTCCCGGGACAGGGGATACTATGGCTACACCTTC
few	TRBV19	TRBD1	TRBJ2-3	CASSIVVGTGADTQYF	TGTGCCAGTAGTATTGTCGTTGGGACAGGGGCAGATACGCAGTATTTT
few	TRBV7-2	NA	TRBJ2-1	CASSLIAVRVPFF	TGTGCCAGCAGCTTAATTGCGGTACGGGTTCCGTTCTTC
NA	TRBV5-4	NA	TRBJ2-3	CASSFGGPTDTQYF	TGTGCCAGCAGCTTCGGGGGGCCCACAGATACGCAGTATTTT
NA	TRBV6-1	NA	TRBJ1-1	CASSVLQGGNTEAFF	TGTGCCAGCAGTGTCCTACAGGGCGGAAACACTGAAGCTTTCTTT
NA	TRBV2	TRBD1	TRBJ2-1	CASTGQGAGEQFF	TGTGCCAGCACGGGACAGGGCGCGGGTGAGCAGTTCTTC
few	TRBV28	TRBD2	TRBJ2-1	CASSLRSGGGPSEQFF	TGTGCCAGCAGTTTGCGAAGCGGGGGGGGCCCGAGTGAGCAGTTCTTC
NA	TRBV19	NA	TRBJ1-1	CASSIQGHTEAFF	TGTGCCAGTAGTATACAGGGACACACTGAAGCTTTCTTT
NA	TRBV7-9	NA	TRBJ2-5	CASSPVRTASVGWSPETQYF	TGTGCCAGCAGTCCGGTCCGGACAGCGAGTGTCGGGTGGTCGCCAGAGACCCAGTACTTC
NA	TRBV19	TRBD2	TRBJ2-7	CASSPGGNYEQYF	TGTGCCAGTAGTCCGGGGGGGAACTACGAGCAGTACTTC
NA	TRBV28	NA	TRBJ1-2	CASSDQQNYGYTF	TGTGCCAGCAGTGATCAACAGAACTATGGCTACACCTTC
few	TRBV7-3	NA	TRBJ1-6	CASSLSPDSPLHF	TGTGCCAGCAGCTTATCTCCTGATTCACCCCTCCACTTT
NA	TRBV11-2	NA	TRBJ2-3	CASSAGTRGDTQYF	TGTGCCAGCAGCGCCGGGACCCGTGGAGATACGCAGTATTTT
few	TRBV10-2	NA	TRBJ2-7	CASSESRVSYEQYF	TGCGCCAGCAGTGAGTCCCGCGTTAGCTACGAGCAGTACTTC
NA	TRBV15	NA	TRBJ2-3	CATSPGVGGGTDTQYF	TGTGCCACCAGCCCCGGGGTGGGCGGGGGCACAGATACGCAGTATTTT
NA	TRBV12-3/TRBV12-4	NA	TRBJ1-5	CASSFWEVNQPQHF	TGTGCCAGCAGTTTCTGGGAAGTCAATCAGCCCCAGCATTTT
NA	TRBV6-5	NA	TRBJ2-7	CASSDPLSLEQYF	TGTGCCAGCAGTGACCCCCTGAGTCTCGAGCAGTACTTC
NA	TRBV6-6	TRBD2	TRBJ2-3	CASRGTSGVGPTDTQYF	TGTGCCAGCAGAGGGACTAGCGGGGTCGGCCCCACAGATACGCAGTATTTT
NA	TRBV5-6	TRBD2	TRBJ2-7	CASSSKTSEESGWGEQYF	TGTGCCAGCAGCTCGAAGACTAGCGAAGAATCCGGCTGGGGCGAGCAGTACTTC
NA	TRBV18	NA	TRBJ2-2	CASSPVVEVSTGELFF	TGTGCCAGCTCACCCGTCGTGGAGGTCAGCACCGGGGAGCTGTTTTTT
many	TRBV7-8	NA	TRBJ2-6	CASSLVQVAYGANVLTF	TGTGCCAGCAGCTTAGTCCAGGTTGCTTATGGGGCCAACGTCCTGACTTTC
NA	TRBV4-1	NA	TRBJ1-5	CASSQVYPEDNQPQHF	TGCGCCAGCAGCCAAGTATATCCTGAGGACAATCAGCCCCAGCATTTT
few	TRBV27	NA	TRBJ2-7	CASSRTTGSYEQYF	TGTGCCAGCAGTCGGACAACGGGGTCCTACGAGCAGTACTTC
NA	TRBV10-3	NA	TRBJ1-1	CAISESVGQWGTEAFF	TGTGCCATCAGTGAGTCGGTAGGACAGTGGGGGACTGAAGCTTTCTTT
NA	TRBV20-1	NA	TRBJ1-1	CSASSAIDEGAFF	TGCAGTGCTAGTTCGGCCATCGACGAGGGGGCTTTCTTT
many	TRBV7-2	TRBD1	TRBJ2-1	CASSRGRDRAGLAKFF	TGTGCCAGCAGTCGAGGCCGGGACAGGGCGGGCCTAGCCAAGTTCTTC
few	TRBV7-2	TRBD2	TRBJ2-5	CASSLDGLAGEGETQYF	TGTGCCAGCAGCTTAGATGGTCTAGCGGGAGAGGGAGAGACCCAGTACTTC
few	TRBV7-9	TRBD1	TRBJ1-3	CASSIYGQGRTGNTIYF	TGTGCCAGCAGCATCTATGGACAGGGTCGAACTGGAAACACCATATATTTT
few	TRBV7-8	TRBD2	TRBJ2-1	CASSLELAGSYNEQFF	TGTGCCAGCAGCTTAGAACTAGCGGGGTCTTACAATGAGCAGTTCTTC
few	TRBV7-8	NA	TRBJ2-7	CASSPSGLYEQYF	TGTGCCAGCAGCCCCAGCGGACTTTACGAGCAGTACTTC
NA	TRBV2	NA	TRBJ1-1	CASSGGVDTEAFF	TGTGCCAGCAGTGGAGGGGTGGACACTGAAGCTTTCTTT
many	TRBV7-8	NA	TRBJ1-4	CASSLRSQEHKLFF	TGTGCCAGCAGCCTCCGGTCCCAAGAGCACAAACTGTTTTTT
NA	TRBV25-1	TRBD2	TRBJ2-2	CASSEWEGFKSGELFF	TGTGCCAGCAGTGAATGGGAGGGTTTTAAGTCCGGGGAGCTGTTTTTT
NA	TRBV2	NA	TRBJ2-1	CASRDPRGDEQFF	TGTGCCAGCAGGGACCCGAGAGGGGATGAGCAGTTCTTC